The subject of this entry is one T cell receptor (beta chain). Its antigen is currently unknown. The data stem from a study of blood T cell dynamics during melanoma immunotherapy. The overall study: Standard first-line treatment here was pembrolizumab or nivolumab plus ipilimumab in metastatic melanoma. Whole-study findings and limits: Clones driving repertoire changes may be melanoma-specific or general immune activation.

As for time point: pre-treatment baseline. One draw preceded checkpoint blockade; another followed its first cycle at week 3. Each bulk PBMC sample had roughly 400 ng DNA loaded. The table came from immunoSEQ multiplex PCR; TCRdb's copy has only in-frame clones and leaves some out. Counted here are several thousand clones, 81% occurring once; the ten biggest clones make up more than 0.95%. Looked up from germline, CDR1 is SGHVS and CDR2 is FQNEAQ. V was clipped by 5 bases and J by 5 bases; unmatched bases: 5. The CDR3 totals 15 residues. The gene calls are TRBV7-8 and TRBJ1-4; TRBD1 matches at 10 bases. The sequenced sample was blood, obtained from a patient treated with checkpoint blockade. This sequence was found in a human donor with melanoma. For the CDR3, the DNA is TGTGCCAGCAGCCCGGGACAGGGGCGGAATGAAAAACTGTTTTTT. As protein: CASSPGQGRNEKLFF.